The TCR beta chain under discussion was sequenced for a study of T cell repertoires in ileal Crohn's disease. General study results and limits: Compared with CD4 T cells, sorted CD8 cells carried more expanded clones.

CDR1 is SGHKS and CDR2 is YYEKEE in the germline V gene (reference sequence). The V end was cut by 3 bases, the J end by 2 bases, with 14 bases between. This CDR3 has 15 amino acids. As regards this clone: Its antigen is unknown.

The time point: neoterminal ileum biopsy at postoperative endoscopy, about 6 months after surgery. Profiling relied on immunoSEQ multiplex PCR, and the TCRdb table lists in-frame clones only, not all of them. Of approximately 2,400 clones listed, roughly 88% are singletons. The material sequenced was ileal tissue. This clonotype originated in an adult with Crohn's disease. The V gene is TRBV5-5, the J gene TRBJ1-1; D is possibly TRBD1 (6 bases). CDR3 loop: CASSSQSRGNTEAFF. The CDR3 DNA follows: TGTGCCAGCAGCTCACAAAGCAGGGGAAACACTGAAGCTTTCTTT.